A single sample gave rise to the 13 T cell receptor beta chains below, sequenced in a study of cytomegalovirus exposure and HLA in healthy donors. PCR amplification relied on 60 Vbeta primers (plus 13 Jbeta primers). The protocol was immunoSEQ multiplex PCR, while the TCRdb copy is restricted to in-frame clones and leaves out a portion. The data contain roughly 120,000 clones, under 80% of them singletons. The sequenced sample was PBMCs. These receptors were obtained from a man between 60 and 75 years old in good health and CMV-seropositive.

The V and J genes are TRBV10-3 and TRBJ2-7; D is undetermined. The length of the CDR3 is 13 residues. Germline CDR1 ENHRY, CDR2 SYGVKD. V lost 0 bases and J 2 bases, leaving 5 bases between the germline ends. The CDR3 nucleotides are TGTGCCATCAGTGAGTCGTTCACCTACGAGCAGTACTTC. This encodes CAISESFTYEQYF.

The V gene is TRBV30, the J gene TRBJ1-3; D is uncertain. Germline values: CDR1 GTSNPN, CDR2 SVGIG (reference sequence). The CDR3 has 12 residues. V was shortened by 3 bases and J by 4 bases, with 7 bases between the two germline ends. The CDR3 sequence is CAWSATGNTIYF. The CDR3 nucleotides read TGTGCCTGGAGCGCAACAGGAAACACCATATATTTT. Drawing the rest from reference TRBV30 and TRBJ1-3, the complete variable domain is SQTIHQWPATLVQPVGSPLSLECTVEGTSNPNLYWYRQAAGRGLQLLFYSVGIGQISSEVPQNLSASRPQDRQFILSSKKLLLSDSGFYLCAWSATGNTIYFGEGSWLTVV.

The chain couples TRBV18 to TRBJ1-1; no definite D call. The CDR3 consists of 13 residues. Germline V gene data show CDR1 as KGHSH and CDR2 as LQKENI. V lost 3 bases, J lost 3 bases, and 8 bases lay in between. The CDR3 spells CASSPARDTEAFF. DNA of the CDR3: TGTGCCAGCTCACCGGCGCGGGACACTGAAGCTTTCTTT.

This chain links TRBV11-2 with TRBJ1-6, with a tentative D call TRBD1 (5 bases). CDR1 and CDR2 (germline): SGHAT, FQNNGV. The CDR3 length is 15 residues. Trimming pared 6 bases from V and 9 bases from J, leaving 18 bases between. CDR3 in DNA: TGTGCCAGCAGTTTGATAACCCAGACAGTTTCACCCCTCCACTTT. This gives the protein CASSLITQTVSPLHF.

This clone is a singleton in its sample. The V and J genes are TRBV7-3 and TRBJ1-5, with 7 bases that match TRBD1. The CDR3 consists of 16 residues. Germline CDR1 SGHTA, CDR2 FQGTGA. V lost 5 bases to trimming and J lost 5 bases; unmatched junction nucleotides: 12. CDR3 nucleotides: TGTGCCAGCAGCCCGTCCCACAGGGGAAAAGATCAGCCCCAGCATTTT. This codes for CASSPSHRGKDQPQHF.

This clone was counted only a few times. This chain connects TRBV23-1 to TRBJ1-1, with 7 bases aligning to TRBD1. TRBV23-1 carries the ORF label, with uncertain function. V shed 0 bases and J 5 bases; nucleotides not matched to a gene: 9. This CDR3 has 16 residues. The CDR3 is CASSQSAGGSGTEAFF. The CDR3 nucleotides are TGCGCCAGCAGTCAATCGGCAGGGGGATCAGGGACTGAAGCTTTCTTT.

The V gene is TRBV7-3, the J gene TRBJ2-2, with 7 bases fitting TRBD2. This CDR3 is 14 amino acids long. V shed 4 bases, J shed 7 bases, and the junction held 6 bases outside the gene matches. Germline V gene data show CDR1 as SGHTA and CDR2 as FQGTGA. The DNA for the CDR3 is TGTGCCAGCAGCTGGGGACTAACTGGCGGGGAGCTGTTTTTT. This sequence encodes CASSWGLTGGELFF.

This clone was seen a single time. The J gene is TRBJ2-7, the V gene TRBV30; TRBD1 is a possible D gene (6 bases). Trimming pared 0 bases from V and 7 bases from J, leaving 22 bases between. CDR3 length: 16 residues. CDR1 GTSNPN and CDR2 SVGIG come from the germline V gene (reference sequence). The CDR3 here is CAWSVTGNNHRREQYF. In DNA, the CDR3 is TGTGCCTGGAGTGTAACAGGGAACAACCATAGGCGTGAGCAGTACTTC.

This chain connects TRBV4-1 to TRBJ1-4; TRBD1 matches 7 bases. The CDR3 has 14 residues. The V gene's germline CDR1 is MGHRA and CDR2 YSYEKL. The V segment lost 1 base and the J segment 5 bases; nucleotides outside the gene matches: 1. The CDR3 DNA follows: TGCGCCAGCAGCCAAGCGACAGGGAATGAAAAACTGTTTTTT. Translating it yields CASSQATGNEKLFF.

The rearrangement joins TRBV7-2 to TRBJ2-3, with TRBD2 matching over 10 bases. Per the germline V gene, CDR1 is SGHTA and CDR2 is FQGNSA. This CDR3 region has 16 residues. J lost 6 bases, V lost 4 bases, and 10 bases had no gene match. The DNA of the CDR3 is TGTGCCAGCAGCTCCCCACTAGCGGGGCCCGAGGATACGCAGTATTTT. This encodes CASSSPLAGPEDTQYF. Looking up the rest from reference TRBV7-2 and TRBJ2-3 gives the full variable domain: GAGVSQSPSNKVTEKGKDVELRCDPISGHTALYWYRQSLGQGLEFLIYFQGNSAPDKSGLPSDRFSAERTGGSVSTLTIQRTQQEDSAVYLCASSSPLAGPEDTQYFGPGTRLTVL.

The chain is built from TRBV28 and TRBJ2-3, with D possibly being TRBD1 (6 bases). Trimming removed 4 bases at V and 1 base at J, with 18 bases between. In germline, CDR1 is MDHEN, CDR2 SYDVKM. The CDR3 is made up of 17 amino acids. CDR3 sequence (DNA): TGTGCCAGCAGTTACTCAGCTGCAGGGGACGGCACAGATACGCAGTATTTT. Protein: CASSYSAAGDGTDTQYF.

This rearrangement joins TRBV19 to TRBJ1-2; maybe TRBD1 (5 bases). The CDR3 sequence is 14 residues long. V was shortened by 4 bases and J by 2 bases, with 11 bases between the two germline ends. CDR1 is LNHDA and CDR2 is SQIVND in the germline V gene (reference sequence). The CDR3 nucleotides read TGTGCCAGTAGTAAGAGGGGAGGAAACTATGGCTACACCTTC. This encodes CASSKRGGNYGYTF.

The chain couples TRBV7-9 to TRBJ1-1, with 9 nucleotides matching TRBD1. V shed 5 bases and J 4 bases; nucleotides not matched to a gene: 11. Germline V gives CDR1 SEHNR, CDR2 FQNEAQ (reference sequence). This CDR3 contains 16 residues. CDR3 sequence: CASSLGTGKGVTEAFF. CDR3 nucleotides: TGTGCCAGCAGCCTAGGGACAGGGAAGGGTGTCACTGAAGCTTTCTTT.